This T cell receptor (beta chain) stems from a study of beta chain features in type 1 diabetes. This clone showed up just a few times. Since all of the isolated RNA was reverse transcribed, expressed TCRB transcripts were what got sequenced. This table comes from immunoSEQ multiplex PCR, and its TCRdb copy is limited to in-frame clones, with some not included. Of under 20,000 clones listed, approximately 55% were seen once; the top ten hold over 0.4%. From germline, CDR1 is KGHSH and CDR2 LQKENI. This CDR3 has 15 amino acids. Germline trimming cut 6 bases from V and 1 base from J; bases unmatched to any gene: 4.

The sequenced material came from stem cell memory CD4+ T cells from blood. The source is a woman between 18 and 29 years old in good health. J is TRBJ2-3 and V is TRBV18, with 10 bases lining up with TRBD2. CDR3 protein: CASSRLAGGTDTQYF. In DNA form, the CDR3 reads TGTGCCAGCTCCCGCCTAGCGGGGGGCACAGATACGCAGTATTTT.